This T cell receptor (beta chain) originates from a study of blood T cell repertoires in COVID-19. Turning to the study itself: Donors in the United States, Italy and Spain gave samples during acute or convalescent COVID-19. From T cells, B-cell-depleted T cells, or PBMCs came the material, which was cDNA or gDNA.

Original analysis: Amplification of reference gene primers provided the estimated nucleated cell counts. Assay used: immunoSEQ multiplex PCR; TCRdb lists only in-frame clones, some missing. V and J calls and clone size follow that table, whereas D and trimming were derived from the DNA. The data hold 150,000 or so clones, with 80% to 90% observed a single time. V gave up 4 bases and J gave up 0 bases; unmatched junction bases: 3. The germline V gene has CDR1 SEHNR and CDR2 FQNEAQ (reference sequence). CDR3 length: 15 residues. Sequencing was performed on peripheral blood. This TCR came from a human donor with acute or convalescent COVID-19. The donor label of this sample is uncertain. V is TRBV7-9 and J is TRBJ1-3; 7 bases agree with TRBD1. The CDR3: CASSSDRASGNTIYF. DNA for the CDR3: TGTGCCAGCAGCTCCGACAGGGCCTCTGGAAACACCATATATTTT.